These 8 T cell receptor beta chains originate from one sample sequenced in a study of T cell responses to AZD1222 COVID-19 vaccine. Libraries were prepared by immunoSEQ multiplex PCR; TCRdb keeps only in-frame clonotypes and omits some of them. Seen here are about 110,000 clones, over 80% observed once, and the top ten hold more than 8%. This sample comprised peripheral blood, obtained 28 days after the second AZD1222 dose. All receptors derive from an adult who received the AZD1222 COVID-19 vaccine.

The V gene is TRBV29-1, the J gene TRBJ2-7; 8 bases line up with TRBD1. The CDR3 runs 14 residues. V lost 5 bases to trimming and J lost 5 bases; unmatched junction nucleotides: 11. From germline, CDR1 is SQVTM and CDR2 ANQGSEA. The CDR3 nucleotides are TGCAGCGTTCCCGGGACAGGCTGGGCCGACGAGCAGTACTTC. It translates to CSVPGTGWADEQYF.

DNA of the CDR3: TGTGCCAGTAGTATACAGGGCTATGGCTACACCTTC. This encodes CASSIQGYGYTF. V is TRBV19 and J is TRBJ1-2; perhaps TRBD1 as D (5 bases). V was pared by 2 bases and J by 4 bases, with 5 bases between. The CDR3 totals 12 residues. CDR1 is LNHDA and CDR2 is SQIVND in the germline V gene (reference sequence).

V usage is TRBV9 and J usage is TRBJ1-2; D remains unclear. The CDR3 contains 11 residues. V dropped 4 bases and J dropped 7 bases, with 8 bases sitting between them. Germline-derived CDR1 and CDR2 are SGDLS and YYNGEE. The CDR3: CASSQNSGYTF. CDR3 nucleotides: TGTGCCAGCAGCCAGAACAGTGGCTACACCTTC.

The chain couples TRBV15 to TRBJ1-1; TRBD1 might be the D (5 bases). In germline, CDR1 is LNHNV, CDR2 YYDKDF (reference sequence). V was pared by 2 bases and J by 4 bases, with 11 bases between. The CDR3 length is 14 residues. The CDR3 DNA follows: TGTGCCACCAGCAGACTCGGGGCGCCCACTGAAGCTTTCTTT. It codes for CATSRLGAPTEAFF.

The table lists this clone with a few counts. The gene calls are TRBV29-1 and TRBJ1-2, with no clear D. Germline assignment: CDR1 SQVTM and CDR2 ANQGSEA. The CDR3 length is 13 residues. Deletions cut 3 bases from V and 4 bases from J, with 12 bases between. CDR3 residues: CSVEEGSTYGYTF. CDR3 in DNA: TGCAGCGTTGAGGAGGGTTCGACCTATGGCTACACCTTC. Full variable domain (outside the CDR3, taken from reference TRBV29-1 and TRBJ1-2): SAVISQKPSRDICQRGTSLTIQCQVDSQVTMMFWYRQQPGQSLTLIATANQGSEATYESGFVIDKFPISRPNLTFSTLTVSNMSPEDSSIYLCSVEEGSTYGYTFGSGTRLTVV.

The chain employs TRBV29-1 and TRBJ2-5; the D gene could be TRBD1 or TRBD2 (5 bases each). CDR3 size: 16 residues. V lost 1 base to trimming and J lost 2 bases, with 17 bases between them. Germline CDR1 reads SQVTM; CDR2 reads ANQGSEA. The CDR3, as DNA: TGCAGCGTTGAAGGAGGGACGGCACCCAGTCAAGAGACCCAGTACTTC. It is translated as CSVEGGTAPSQETQYF.

The V call is TRBV28, the J call TRBJ2-7, with 8 positions matching TRBD1. The CDR3 sequence is 14 residues long. Per germline, CDR1 MDHEN and CDR2 SYDVKM. V was clipped by 6 bases and J by 1 base; unmatched bases: 5. For the CDR3, the DNA is TGTGCCAGCAGCAGTCGACAGGGGTCCTACGAGCAGTACTTC. Protein product: CASSSRQGSYEQYF.

This sequence joins TRBV6-2 or TRBV6-3 and TRBJ2-5, with 7 bases matching TRBD1. The germline CDR1 and CDR2 sequences are MNHEY and SVGEGT. Germline trimming cut 0 bases from V and 9 bases from J; bases unmatched to any gene: 4. The CDR3 loop spans 13 amino acids. CDR3 in amino acids: CASSYSGTGAQYF. The CDR3 nucleotides are TGTGCCAGCAGTTACTCGGGCACAGGGGCCCAGTACTTC.